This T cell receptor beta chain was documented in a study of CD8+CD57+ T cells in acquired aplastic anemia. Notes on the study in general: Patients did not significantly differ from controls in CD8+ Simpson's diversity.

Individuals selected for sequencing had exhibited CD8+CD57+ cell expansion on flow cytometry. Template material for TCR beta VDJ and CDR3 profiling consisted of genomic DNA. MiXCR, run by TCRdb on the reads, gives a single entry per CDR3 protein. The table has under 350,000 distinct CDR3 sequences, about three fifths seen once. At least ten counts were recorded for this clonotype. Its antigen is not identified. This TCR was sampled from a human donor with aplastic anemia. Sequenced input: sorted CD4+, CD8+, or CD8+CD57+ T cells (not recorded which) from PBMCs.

CDR3 DNA sequence: TGCGCCAGCAGCCAAGATGCAAATAGGGACGTCCCACTCTTGGGAGCTTTCTTT. Protein: CASSQDANRDVPLLGAFF. V and J are TRBV4-1 and TRBJ1-1, with a tentative D call TRBD1 (5 bases). Germline V gene sequence: CDR1 MGHRA, CDR2 YSYEKL. The CDR3 sequence is 18 residues long. Trimming removed 0 bases at V and 10 bases at J, with 27 bases between.